What follows are 19 T cell receptor beta chains derived from one specimen sequenced in a study of shared clonotypes between healthy human individuals (dated by TCRdb to 2020 to 2022). The method behind the library was the immunoSEQ multiplex PCR assay. The table was pulled from immuneACCESS by TCRdb, which kept in-frame rearrangements only. Such tables lose some clones; where checked, under half of the loss comes from unresolved V genes, and the rest has no known cause. The sample table records some 500,000 clones; roughly 78% of these occur just once. The ten top clones hold 10% to 15% of the sample. Input material: PBMCs. These receptor sequences come from a woman aged 40 to 55 in good health. Some clones in this sample may be carry-over from other donors' samples.

Only one count was recorded for this clone. The rearrangement uses TRBV9 and TRBJ2-5, with a weak D call TRBD2 (7 bases). V was clipped by 0 bases and J by 4 bases, with 13 bases between them. Germline CDR1 SGDLS, CDR2 YYNGEE. The CDR3 runs 15 residues. This CDR3 is CASSVGGRERETQYF. CDR3 nucleotides: TGTGCCAGCAGCGTAGGGGGGCGGGAGCGAGAGACCCAGTACTTC.

This clone was counted between two and nine times. The chain is built from TRBV2 and TRBJ1-1; D gene ambiguous. Trimming cost V 7 bases and J 4 bases, with 13 bases left between them. The germline V gene has CDR1 SNHLY and CDR2 FYNNEI. The length of the CDR3 is 13 residues. This CDR3 is CASTTARGTEAFF. CDR3 coding DNA: TGTGCCAGCACGACGGCCCGAGGCACTGAAGCTTTCTTT.

This clone was counted a single time. The chain recombines TRBV5-1 with TRBJ2-1; 9 bases match TRBD1. V lost 0 bases and J lost 1; bases outside the gene matches: 5. Germline CDR1 and CDR2: SGHRS and YFSETQ. CDR3 size: 17 residues. For the CDR3, the DNA is TGCGCCAGCAGCTTGGAAGGACAGGGGACTTCCTACAATGAGCAGTTCTTC. Protein product: CASSLEGQGTSYNEQFF.

Turning to this clone: One end of the junction fails to match germline, which may point to a read error. Other DNA sequences in the same sample also yield this CDR3. The chain carries TRBV20-1 and TRBJ2-5, with D unclear. Germline lookup yields CDR1 DFQATT and CDR2 SNEGSKA (reference sequence). The CDR3 is 11 amino acids. This CDR3 is CSATNQETQYF. The DNA for the CDR3 is TGCAGTGCTACCAACCAAGAGACTCAGTACTTC.

The genes are TRBV28 and TRBJ1-1; TRBD1 is a possible D gene (5 bases). The CDR3 runs to 14 residues. V lost 6 bases and J lost 5, with 16 bases in between. In germline, CDR1 is MDHEN, CDR2 SYDVKM. As DNA, the CDR3 is TGTGCCAGCAGGGAAGGGGACCCGGGGACTGAAGCTTTCTTT. Residues: CASREGDPGTEAFF. Supplemented by reference TRBV28 and TRBJ1-1, the full variable domain reads DVKVTQSSRYLVKRTGEKVFLECVQDMDHENMFWYRQDPGLGLRLIYFSYDVKMKEKGDIPEGYSVSREKKERFSLILESASTNQTSMYLCASREGDPGTEAFFGQGTRLTVV.

The chain couples TRBV6-6 to TRBJ1-1; no reliable D call. Germline loops: CDR1 MNHNY, CDR2 SVGAGI (reference sequence). V lost 0 bases and J 7 bases, leaving 12 bases between the germline ends. The CDR3 runs 14 residues. CDR3 residues: CASSYSSGESEAFF. The CDR3 bases are TGTGCCAGCAGTTACTCCTCCGGGGAGAGTGAAGCTTTCTTT.

The chain couples TRBV14 to TRBJ1-3; a weak D match, TRBD1 (6 bases). V was trimmed by 4 bases and J by 7 bases, leaving 11 bases between them. The germline gives CDR1 SGHDN, CDR2 FVKESK. CDR3 length equals 13 residues. The CDR3 here is CASSLMGANTIYF. CDR3 coding DNA: TGTGCCAGCAGCCTTATGGGGGCGAACACCATATATTTT.

J is TRBJ2-1 and V is TRBV2; TRBD2 matches 7 bases. The CDR3 is 14 residues long. CDR1 is SNHLY and CDR2 is FYNNEI in the germline V gene. V lost 6 bases to trimming and J lost 4 bases; unmatched junction nucleotides: 6. The CDR3 here is CASRASGRYNEQFF. The CDR3 nucleotides are TGTGCCAGCAGAGCTAGCGGCAGATACAATGAGCAGTTCTTC.

The chain uses TRBV7-3 and TRBJ2-6; D unresolved. This CDR3 spans 17 amino acids. Germline V gene sequence: CDR1 SGHTA, CDR2 FQGTGA. V lost 1 base to trimming and J lost 0 bases, with 10 bases between them. In DNA, the CDR3 is TGTGCCAGCAGCTTAAAGGGCGAGAGCTCTGGGGCCAACGTCCTGACTTTC. This codes for CASSLKGESSGANVLTF. Complete variable domain (other parts from reference TRBV7-3 and TRBJ2-6): GAGVSQTPSNKVTEKGKYVELRCDPISGHTALYWYRQSLGQGPEFLIYFQGTGAADDSGLPNDRFFAVRPEGSVSTLKIQRTERGDSAVYLCASSLKGESSGANVLTFGAGSRLTVL.

The rearrangement links TRBV2 to TRBJ2-3; 10 bases match TRBD2. Germline V gives CDR1 SNHLY, CDR2 FYNNEI. This CDR3 has 15 amino acids. The junction had 9 bases not matched to a gene; V was cut back by 6 bases and J by 6 bases. As DNA, the CDR3 is TGTGCCAGCAGGGGGGCTAGCGGGAGCGGGGATACGCAGTATTTT. It encodes CASRGASGSGDTQYF.

The genes are TRBV6-1 and TRBJ1-1; no reliable D call. The CDR3 runs to 13 residues. Germline V lookup: CDR1 MNHNS, CDR2 SASEGT. The V and J ends lost 7 bases and 0 bases respectively, with 9 bases between them. CDR3 bases: TGTGCCAGCACTTACAGCATGAACACTGAAGCTTTCTTT. Translated, it gives CASTYSMNTEAFF.

The chain has TRBV4-2 and TRBJ1-5; no reliable D call. The ends were cut back, 0 bases at V and 4 bases at J, with 19 bases in the middle. Germline loops: CDR1 LGHNA, CDR2 YNFKEQ. The CDR3 sequence is 18 residues long. The CDR3 here is CASSQERYGRDRNQPQHF. For the CDR3, the DNA is TGTGCCAGCAGCCAAGAGAGGTACGGTAGGGATAGAAATCAGCCCCAGCATTTT.

The chain has TRBV6-6 and TRBJ1-3; 8 nucleotides match TRBD1. CDR3 length equals 16 residues. Germline V gene lookup returns CDR1 MNHNY and CDR2 SVGAGI (reference sequence). Unmatched junction bases numbered 7, after V lost 6 bases and J lost 0 bases. The CDR3, as DNA: TGTGCCAGCAGGCCAACTGGACAGGGCTCTGGAAACACCATATATTTT. Protein sequence: CASRPTGQGSGNTIYF.

The chain couples TRBV28 to TRBJ2-1; D is tentatively TRBD1 or TRBD2 (5 bases each). With 5 bases removed from V and 9 bases from J, the gap between germline ends came to 17 bases. Germline V lookup: CDR1 MDHEN, CDR2 SYDVKM. CDR3 size: 14 residues. The CDR3 loop is CASSPRGRLGEQFF. For the CDR3, the DNA is TGTGCCAGCAGTCCCCGGGGACGGCTGGGTGAGCAGTTCTTC.

This clone showed up just once. This sequence joins TRBV9 and TRBJ2-5; perhaps TRBD1 as D (5 bases). Germline loops: CDR1 SGDLS, CDR2 YYNGEE. The V gene lost 0 bases and the J gene lost 5 bases, with 11 bases spanning the gap. CDR3 size: 14 residues. Here the CDR3 DNA reads TGTGCCAGCAGCGTAGCTGCACAGGTTGAGACCCAGTACTTC. Its protein product is CASSVAAQVETQYF.

The chain uses TRBV5-1 and TRBJ2-5, with D possibly being TRBD1 (5 bases). With 0 bases removed from V and 3 bases from J, the gap between germline ends came to 9 bases. The germline V gene has CDR1 SGHRS and CDR2 YFSETQ. This CDR3 spans 14 amino acids. CDR3 DNA: TGCGCCAGCAGCTTGGGTTCGACAGAAGAGACCCAGTACTTC. Protein: CASSLGSTEETQYF.

J is TRBJ1-2 and V is TRBV30; D may be TRBD1 (5 bases). The CDR3 contains 14 residues. Trimming took 3 bases from V and 2 from J, leaving 13 bases between them. Germline CDR1 and CDR2: GTSNPN and SVGIG (reference sequence). The CDR3 region is CAWRGEGRNYGYTF. The DNA of the CDR3 is TGTGCCTGGAGGGGGGAAGGGAGGAACTATGGCTACACCTTC.

V and J are TRBV6-1 and TRBJ2-3; 9 bases map to TRBD2. CDR1 is MNHNS, CDR2 SASEGT, per germline. The V and J ends lost 0 bases and 11 bases, in that order; junction bases with no gene match: 9. This CDR3 has 15 residues. Here the CDR3 reads CASSEAPREGLGQYF. In DNA, the CDR3 is TGTGCCAGCAGTGAAGCTCCGCGGGAGGGCCTAGGGCAGTATTTT.

The chain uses TRBV11-2 and TRBJ1-2; 9 bases are a match to TRBD1. J was trimmed by 2 bases and V by 2 bases; bases with no gene match: 3. This CDR3 spans 15 amino acids. Germline lookup yields CDR1 SGHAT and CDR2 FQNNGV. CDR3 sequence reads: CASSLHRGRNYGYTF. CDR3 coding DNA: TGTGCCAGCAGCTTACACAGGGGGCGCAACTATGGCTACACCTTC.